This is a list of T cell receptor beta chains from one sample in a study of graft-versus-host responses after intestinal transplantation. No antigen has been assigned to these receptors. Libraries were prepared by immunoSEQ multiplex PCR; TCRdb keeps only in-frame clonotypes and omits some of them. The sample includes approximately 97,000 clones, 85% to 95% seen only once; the top ten take over 0.055%. Sequenced here: unstimulated CD8+ T cells sorted from spleen or lymph node cells, sampled before transplant. The source of these receptors is a human donor who was the organ donor for an intestinal transplant. The CDR3 runs from the conserved cysteine through the conserved F or W. A D gene is named only where the DNA matches it firmly. Not every row has a clone size; where given, it reads once, few, many or a size class.

d_call	v_call	j_call	clone_size	cdr3_nt	cdr3_aa
-	TRBV5-1	TRBJ2-3	-	TGCGCCAGCAGCTTTGACGGGGATACGCAGTATTTT	CASSFDGDTQYF
-	TRBV7-3	TRBJ1-2	-	TGTGCCAGCAGCTTAACCCCGGGACACCCGAACTATGGCTACACCTTC	CASSLTPGHPNYGYTF
TRBD1	TRBV11-2	TRBJ2-7	-	TGTGCCAGCAGCTTAGGTCAGGGGGCGATCTACGAGCAGTACTTC	CASSLGQGAIYEQYF
-	TRBV6-1	TRBJ1-1	-	TGTGCCAGCAGTGAACCAGGGGCTACTGAAGCTTTCTTT	CASSEPGATEAFF
-	TRBV13	TRBJ1-2	once	TGCGCCAGCAGCTTTCAGGTGAACTATGGCTACACCTTC	CASSFQVNYGYTF
TRBD2	TRBV14	TRBJ2-1	-	TGTGCCAGCAGCCAACTAGCGGGAGGGCCCTGGGAGCAGTTCTTC	CASSQLAGGPWEQFF
TRBD1	TRBV7-8	TRBJ2-3	-	TGTGCCAGCAGCTTTGGGGACAGTAGCACAGATACGCAGTATTTT	CASSFGDSSTDTQYF
TRBD2	TRBV6-5	TRBJ2-7	few	TGTGCCAGCAGCCCTGGACTAGGACCCTACGAGCAGTACTTC	CASSPGLGPYEQYF
TRBD2	TRBV4-1	TRBJ2-5	-	TGCGCCAGCAGCCAAGTCCTATTTGGGACTAGTACCGAGACCCAGTACTTC	CASSQVLFGTSTETQYF
TRBD1	TRBV28	TRBJ2-7	-	TGTGCCAGCAGTTACCCCCCCGACAGGGCCCCTTCCTACGAGCAGTACTTC	CASSYPPDRAPSYEQYF
-	TRBV28	TRBJ1-2	-	TGTGCCAGCAGTTTGCCCTCCACAGGCTACTATGGCTACACCTTC	CASSLPSTGYYGYTF
TRBD1	TRBV19	TRBJ2-7	-	TGTGCCAGTAGTACCGGGACAGGGGGGTACGAGCAGTACTTC	CASSTGTGGYEQYF
TRBD1	TRBV27	TRBJ1-1	-	TGTGCCAGCAGTTTAATGGGGCAGGGGGCCACTGAAGCTTTCTTT	CASSLMGQGATEAFF
TRBD1	TRBV28	TRBJ2-1	-	TGTGCCAGCAGTTTATTTACGGCGATACGTAACGGGACAGACCTTAGGAATGAGCAGTTCTTC	CASSLFTAIRNGTDLRNEQFF
TRBD2	TRBV5-1	TRBJ2-7	-	TGCGCCAGCAGCTCGCAAGGACTAGCGGCATACGAGCAGTACTTC	CASSSQGLAAYEQYF
TRBD1	TRBV10-2	TRBJ1-2	-	TGCGCCAGCGGGGGTCCAGGGGGGGGCTACACCTTC	CASGGPGGGYTF
TRBD2	TRBV6-1	TRBJ2-3	-	TGTGCCAGCAGTGGGACTAGCGGCCAGGCAGATACGCAGTATTTT	CASSGTSGQADTQYF
-	TRBV28	TRBJ1-1	-	TGTGCCAGCAGTTTATTCGGTGTGAGGAACACTGAAGCTTTCTTT	CASSLFGVRNTEAFF
-	TRBV4-1	TRBJ1-4	-	TGCGCCAGCAGCCAAGAAGCTTACGGGGACAACGGTGAAAAACTGTTTTTT	CASSQEAYGDNGEKLFF
TRBD2	TRBV19	TRBJ2-1	-	TGTGCCAGTAGTATTTATTCTAGCGGGGGGTTCTCGCGAAAGGAGTTCTTC	CASSIYSSGGFSRKEFF
TRBD1	TRBV7-9	TRBJ1-5	-	TGTGCCAGCAGCTCTAGACAGGGTAGAATTAGCAATCAGCCCCAGCATTTT	CASSSRQGRISNQPQHF
TRBD2	TRBV4-1	TRBJ2-1	-	TGCGCCAGCAGCCAAGAAGGGGGACTAGCGGGGGGTCCTTACTACAATGAGCAGTTCTTC	CASSQEGGLAGGPYYNEQFF
TRBD2	TRBV11-2	TRBJ2-3	-	TGTGCCAGCAGCAGTATAGCGGGAGGTTATGGTACGCAGTATTTT	CASSSIAGGYGTQYF
TRBD2	TRBV13	TRBJ2-5	-	TGTGCCAGCAGCATATCTAGCGGGACGGAGACCCAGTACTTC	CASSISSGTETQYF
-	TRBV19	TRBJ1-5	-	TGTGCCAGTAGTATAGATAAGGAGGCTAGCAATCAGCCCCAGCATTTT	CASSIDKEASNQPQHF
-	TRBV2	TRBJ2-2	-	TGTGCCAGCAGCCCGGACTCCTGGAACGTTGGGGAGCTGTTTTTT	CASSPDSWNVGELFF
-	TRBV29-1	TRBJ2-7	-	TGCAGCGTGATCTTCCCCATGCCGACAGGACGACTGGAGCAGTACTTC	CSVIFPMPTGRLEQYF
-	TRBV4-1	TRBJ2-2	-	TGCGCCAGCAGCAACACCGGGACTGCAATCACCGGGGAGCTGTTTTTT	CASSNTGTAITGELFF
-	TRBV5-6	TRBJ2-5	-	TGTGCCAGCAGCTTGGCGGGTTGGTACGAGTCGGAGACCCAGTACTTC	CASSLAGWYESETQYF
-	TRBV5-1	TRBJ2-1	-	TGCGCCAGCAGCTTCGACAGCTCCTACAATGAGCAGTTCTTC	CASSFDSSYNEQFF
-	TRBV6-4	TRBJ2-3	-	TGTGCCAGCAGTGACTCGGAGATGGCAGATACGCAGTATTTT	CASSDSEMADTQYF
TRBD1	TRBV7-9	TRBJ2-2	-	TGTGCCAGCAGCTCAATACCGGGACAGGCGAACACCGGGGAGCTGTTTTTT	CASSSIPGQANTGELFF
-	TRBV5-1	TRBJ1-1	-	TGCGCCAGCAGTTGGGGCGCTTACACTGAAGCTTTCTTT	CASSWGAYTEAFF
-	TRBV5-1	TRBJ2-7	-	TGCGCCAGCAGCTGGGGATGGGGGGAAACCTACGAGCAGTACTTC	CASSWGWGETYEQYF
TRBD1	TRBV27	TRBJ1-4	once	TGTGCCAGCAGTCCTAGGACAGGGAGGGGTAATATAGAAAAACTGTTTTTT	CASSPRTGRGNIEKLFF
-	TRBV5-6	TRBJ1-3	once	TGTGCCAGCAGCTTGGAGGGGGACACCATATATTTT	CASSLEGDTIYF
-	TRBV7-9	TRBJ2-7	-	TGTGCCAGCAGCTCCGCGGGGGCCTCCTACGAGCAGTACTTC	CASSSAGASYEQYF
TRBD2	TRBV30	TRBJ2-3	-	TGTGCCTGGAGCGCCGGGACTAACATTCAGACAGATACGCAGTATTTT	CAWSAGTNIQTDTQYF
-	TRBV2	TRBJ2-7	-	TGTGCCAGCAGAGAGGATAGAGGCTACTACGAGCAGTACTTC	CASREDRGYYEQYF
TRBD1	TRBV6-1	TRBJ2-7	-	TGTGCCAGCAGCCCCGGGACAGGGTACTACGAGCAGTACTTC	CASSPGTGYYEQYF
-	TRBV21-1	TRBJ2-1	-	TGTGCCGTTAGCGGCGAGATTAACTACAATGAGCAGTTCTTC	CAVSGEINYNEQFF
-	TRBV30	TRBJ2-5	-	TGTGCCTGGAATTGGGGAGACGAGACCCAGTACTTC	CAWNWGDETQYF
TRBD1	TRBV28	TRBJ1-2	-	TGTGCCAGCAGCCATGACAGGGCCTATGGCTACACCTTC	CASSHDRAYGYTF
-	TRBV25-1	TRBJ2-1	-	TGTGCCAGCAGTGAAATGGTGGGAGGGGGGAATGAGCAGTTCTTC	CASSEMVGGGNEQFF
TRBD1	TRBV4-1	TRBJ2-7	few	TGCGCCAGCAGCCAGAGGGACAGTTCCTACGAGCAGTACTTC	CASSQRDSSYEQYF
TRBD2	TRBV6-1	TRBJ2-3	-	TGTGCCAGCAGTGAAGGGACTAGCGGGGGGGCAGATACGCAGTATTTT	CASSEGTSGGADTQYF
TRBD1	TRBV28	TRBJ1-5	-	TGTGCCAGCAGTTTACAGGGGGATCAGCCCCAGCATTTT	CASSLQGDQPQHF
TRBD2	TRBV27	TRBJ2-3	-	TGTGCCAGCAGCGGGGGAGGGGGCACAGATACGCAGTATTTT	CASSGGGGTDTQYF
-	TRBV5-4	TRBJ2-7	-	TGTGCCAGCAGCTTGGGCCCCCAGGGGTCGCATATCTACGAGCAGTACTTC	CASSLGPQGSHIYEQYF
-	TRBV7-9	TRBJ2-1	few	TGTGCCAGCAGTTTCGAGGACAATCCCTCGTACAATGAGCAGTTCTTC	CASSFEDNPSYNEQFF
-	TRBV28	TRBJ2-7	few	TGTGCCAGCAGTCCTGGCCCGGGGTGGGAGCAGTACTTC	CASSPGPGWEQYF
TRBD1	TRBV13	TRBJ1-3	-	TGTGCCAGCAGCTTCACGGACAGGGGAATGGGGTTGTCTTCTGGAAACACCATATATTTT	CASSFTDRGMGLSSGNTIYF